The clone carrying this T cell receptor (beta chain) was observed at least ten times. The data stem from a study of blood T cells in healthy people across ages. Using a J-beta primer mix together with a sample-barcoded 5' primer, a second PCR was run for about 6 to 12 cycles. Researchers report that each sample yielded at least 3 million CDR3-containing paired-end reads. TCRdb re-derived calls from the 5' RACE reads in MiXCR, one entry per CDR3 protein. Found here are 650,000 to 1,000,000 distinct CDR3 sequences, about 46% of them singletons; the top ten hold around 18%. V lost 1 base to trimming and J lost 2 bases; unmatched junction nucleotides: 6. The CDR3 is 16 residues long. CDR1 is LGHDT and CDR2 is YNNKEL in the germline V gene (reference sequence). Russia was home to the donors, healthy Caucasian individuals aged about 6 to 90.

The rearrangement links TRBV3-1 to TRBJ2-7, with 9 bases identical to TRBD1. The TCR comes from an elderly man in good health. The sequenced material came from blood. CDR3 region: CASSQGPGQGPYEQYF. The DNA of the CDR3 is TGTGCCAGCAGCCAAGGCCCGGGACAGGGTCCCTACGAGCAGTACTTC.